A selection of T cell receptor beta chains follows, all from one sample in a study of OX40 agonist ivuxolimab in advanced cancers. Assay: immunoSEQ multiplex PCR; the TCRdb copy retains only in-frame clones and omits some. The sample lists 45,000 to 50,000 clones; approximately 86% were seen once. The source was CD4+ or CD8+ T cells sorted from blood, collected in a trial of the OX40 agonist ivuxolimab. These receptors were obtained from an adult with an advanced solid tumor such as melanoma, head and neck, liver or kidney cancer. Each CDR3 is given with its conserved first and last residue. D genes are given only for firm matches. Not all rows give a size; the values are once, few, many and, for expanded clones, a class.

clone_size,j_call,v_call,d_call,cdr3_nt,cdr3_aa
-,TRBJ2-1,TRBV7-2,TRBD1,TGTGCCAGCAGCTCTATAAGGGACAGGGGACGCGGTGAGCAGTTCTTC,CASSSIRDRGRGEQFF
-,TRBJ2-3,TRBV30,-,TGTGCCTGGAGTATCGCAGATACGCAGTATTTT,CAWSIADTQYF
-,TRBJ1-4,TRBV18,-,TGTGCCAGCTCACCATTTACACCAGGAGCAACTAATGAAAAACTGTTTTTT,CASSPFTPGATNEKLFF
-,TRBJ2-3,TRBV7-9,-,TGTGCCAGCAGCTTTTTTTCAGGGTACCCAGATACGCAGTATTTT,CASSFFSGYPDTQYF
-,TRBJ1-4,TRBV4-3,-,TGCGCCAGCAGCCAAAGCAGGGAAAAACTGTTTTTT,CASSQSREKLFF
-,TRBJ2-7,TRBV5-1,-,TGCGCCAGCAGCTTGGACGGGAGCTCCTACGAGCAGTACTTC,CASSLDGSSYEQYF
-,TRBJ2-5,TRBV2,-,TGTGCCAGCAGTGATATCAGGGAGACCGGAGTGGAGACCCAGTACTTC,CASSDIRETGVETQYF
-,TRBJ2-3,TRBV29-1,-,TGCAGCGTCAGCACAGATACGCAGTATTTT,CSVSTDTQYF
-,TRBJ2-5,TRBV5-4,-,TGTGCCAGCAGCACGGGGGGCTCGCAAGAGACCCAGTACTTC,CASSTGGSQETQYF
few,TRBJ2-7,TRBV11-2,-,TGTGCCAGCAGCTTAGGAACCAACGAGCAGTACTTC,CASSLGTNEQYF
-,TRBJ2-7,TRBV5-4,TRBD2,TGTGCCAGCAGCTTGGGACTAGCGAACTCCTACGAGCAGTACTTC,CASSLGLANSYEQYF
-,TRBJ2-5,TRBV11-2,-,TGTGCCAGCAGCCGTGAAGGCCGAGAGACCCAGTACTTC,CASSREGRETQYF
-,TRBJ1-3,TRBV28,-,TGTGCCAGCAAGTCGGACGGAGGAAACACCATATATTTT,CASKSDGGNTIYF
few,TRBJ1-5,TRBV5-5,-,TGTGCCAGCAGCTTGGGGGTCAGTCAGCCCCAGCATTTT,CASSLGVSQPQHF
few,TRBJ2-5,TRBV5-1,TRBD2,TGCGCCAGCAGCGACGGGGGGGCCGGGGAGACCCAGTACTTC,CASSDGGAGETQYF
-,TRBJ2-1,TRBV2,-,TGTGCCAGCAGTGAAGGCGGAAGCGTCGATTTTTTGAGCAATGAGCAGTTCTTC,CASSEGGSVDFLSNEQFF
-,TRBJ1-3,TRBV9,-,TGTGCCAGCAGCGTAGCAGGGCCCGGAAACACCATATATTTT,CASSVAGPGNTIYF
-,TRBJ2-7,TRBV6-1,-,TGTGCCAGCTTAGACTGGAGATCCCCTAACGAGCAGTACTTC,CASLDWRSPNEQYF
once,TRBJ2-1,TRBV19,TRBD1,TGTGCCAGTACTCCGGACAGGGGAAACAATGAGCAGTTCTTC,CASTPDRGNNEQFF
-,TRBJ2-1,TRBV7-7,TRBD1,TGTGCTAGCAGCATGGGACAGGGAGCCTACAATGAGCAGTTCTTC,CASSMGQGAYNEQFF
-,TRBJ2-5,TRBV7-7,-,TGTGCTAGCAGTGCAAACAGGGAAGAGACCCAGTACTTC,CASSANREETQYF
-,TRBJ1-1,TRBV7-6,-,TGTGCCAGCAGCCCGCGATTGAACACTGAAGCTTTCTTT,CASSPRLNTEAFF
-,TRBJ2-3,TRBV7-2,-,TGTGCCAGCAGCTTAGCAATTAAATCCACAGATACGCAGTATTTT,CASSLAIKSTDTQYF
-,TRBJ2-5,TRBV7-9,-,TGTGCCAGCAGCCCGCTCGGGTTCCAAGAGACCCAGTACTTC,CASSPLGFQETQYF
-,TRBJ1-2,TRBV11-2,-,TGTGCCAGCAGCGCGGACAGCCTCTGGGGCTACACCTTC,CASSADSLWGYTF
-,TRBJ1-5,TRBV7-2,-,TGTGCCAGCAGCTTGGTACAGAATCAGCCCCAGCATTTT,CASSLVQNQPQHF
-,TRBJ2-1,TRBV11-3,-,TGTGCCAGCAGCTTAGGCCTAGTGAGTGCCTACAATGAGCAGTTCTTC,CASSLGLVSAYNEQFF
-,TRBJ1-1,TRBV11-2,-,TGTGCCAGCAGCTTACAGAACGTGAACACTGAAGCTTTCTTT,CASSLQNVNTEAFF
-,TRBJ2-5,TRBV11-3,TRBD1,TGTGCCAGCAGCTTTGGACAGGGACAAGACCAAGAGACCCAGTACTTC,CASSFGQGQDQETQYF
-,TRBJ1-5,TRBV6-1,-,TGTGCCAGCAGCATATCAAATCAGCCCCAGCATTTT,CASSISNQPQHF
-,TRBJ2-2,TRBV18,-,TGTGCCAGCTCCGCGCCTTCCGGGATCAACACCGGGGAGCTGTTTTTT,CASSAPSGINTGELFF
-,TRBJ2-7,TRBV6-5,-,TGTGCCAGTACCCAGAACAACCTTAAAGCCGAGCAGTACTTC,CASTQNNLKAEQYF
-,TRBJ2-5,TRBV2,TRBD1,TGTGCCAGCAGTGTTGGACAGGGGGGACAAGAGACCCAGTACTTC,CASSVGQGGQETQYF
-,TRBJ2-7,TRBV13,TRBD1,TGTGCCAGCAGCTTGGCCGGGACAGGGACCTACGAGCAGTACTTC,CASSLAGTGTYEQYF
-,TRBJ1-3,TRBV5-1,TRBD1,TGCGCCCTTCGCGCGGACAGGGCCTCTGGAAACACCATATATTTT,CALRADRASGNTIYF
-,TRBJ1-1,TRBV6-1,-,TGTGCCAGCAGTGACAGGGTTACTGAAGCTTTCTTT,CASSDRVTEAFF
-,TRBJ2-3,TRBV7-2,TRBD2,TGTGCCAGCAGCCCGACTAGCGGGGGGGATACGCAGTATTTT,CASSPTSGGDTQYF
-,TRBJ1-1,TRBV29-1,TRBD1,TGCAGCGTCCTAAGACAGGGGAACACTGAAGCTTTCTTT,CSVLRQGNTEAFF
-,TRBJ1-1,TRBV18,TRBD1,TGTGCCAGCTCACAAACAGGGGGCACTGAAGCTTTCTTT,CASSQTGGTEAFF
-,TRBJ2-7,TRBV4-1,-,TGCGCCAGCAGCCCGCGGGCCTCCTACGAGCAGTACTTC,CASSPRASYEQYF
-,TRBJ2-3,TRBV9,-,TGTGCCAGCACAAAGCGGACACTCAGCACAGATACGCAGTATTTT,CASTKRTLSTDTQYF
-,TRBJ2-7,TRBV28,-,TGTGCCAGCAGTTTAGGGAACGAGCAGTACTTC,CASSLGNEQYF
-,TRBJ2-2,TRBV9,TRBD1,TGTGCCAGCAGCGCATCCGAGGACAGGGGTAACACCGGGGAGCTGTTTTTT,CASSASEDRGNTGELFF
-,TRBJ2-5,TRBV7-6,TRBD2,TGTGCCAGCAGCTTGGAGCGGGGGGGGCGCGGGGAGACCCAGTACTTC,CASSLERGGRGETQYF
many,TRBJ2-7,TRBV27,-,TGTGCCAGCAGCCGGGCCTTCTCCTACGAGCAGTACTTC,CASSRAFSYEQYF
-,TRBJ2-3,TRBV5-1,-,TGCGCCAGCAGCTTGGCCTGGGACGGGGAGGCAGATACGCAGTATTTT,CASSLAWDGEADTQYF
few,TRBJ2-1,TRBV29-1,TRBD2,TGCAGCCTCCTAGCGGGAGAGTTGAATGAGCAGTTCTTC,CSLLAGELNEQFF
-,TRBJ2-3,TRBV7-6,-,TGTGCCAGCAGCTACGGGACCGCTGGTACGCAGTATTTT,CASSYGTAGTQYF
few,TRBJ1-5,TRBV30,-,TGTGCCTGGAGTCCAGAGGACAGACAGCCCCAGCATTTT,CAWSPEDRQPQHF
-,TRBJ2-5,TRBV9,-,TGTGCCAGCAGCGTAACCGGGCGTGAGACCCAGTACTTC,CASSVTGRETQYF
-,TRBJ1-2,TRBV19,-,TGTGCCAGTAGTCCGGCGACAAACTATGGCTACACCTTC,CASSPATNYGYTF
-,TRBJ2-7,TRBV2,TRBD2,TGTGCCAGCAGTTACCGACTAGCGAGCTCCTACGAGCAGTACTTC,CASSYRLASSYEQYF
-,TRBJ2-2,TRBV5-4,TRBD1,TGTGCCAGCAGTTCCCCCAAGGACAGGGCGTTCACCGGGGAGCTGTTTTTT,CASSSPKDRAFTGELFF
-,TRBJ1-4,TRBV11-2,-,TGTGCCAGCAGCTTGTGGGGCGGGCAGAATGAAAAACTGTTTTTT,CASSLWGGQNEKLFF
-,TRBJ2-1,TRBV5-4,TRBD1,TGTGCCAGCAGCGGCCGGGACAGGGGGCTTAATGAGCAGTTCTTC,CASSGRDRGLNEQFF
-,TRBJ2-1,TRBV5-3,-,TGTGCCAGAAGCTTGAACGAACGGGGGAGCTCCTACAATGAGCAGTTCTTC,CARSLNERGSSYNEQFF
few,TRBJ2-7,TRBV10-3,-,TGTGCCATCAGTGAGAGAACAGGGCTAGCCTACGAGCAGTACTTC,CAISERTGLAYEQYF
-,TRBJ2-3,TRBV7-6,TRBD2,TGTGCCAGCAGCTCGTTGGCCACTAGCGGGAGGGCCCCAGATACGCAGTATTTT,CASSSLATSGRAPDTQYF
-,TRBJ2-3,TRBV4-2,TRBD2,TGTGCCAGCAGCCAAGAACTCCTAGCGGGGGGAGTCCTCACAGATACGCAGTATTTT,CASSQELLAGGVLTDTQYF
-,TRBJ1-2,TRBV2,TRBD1,TGTGCCAGCAGCTCCCAGGGGGCGGGCTATGGCTACACCTTC,CASSSQGAGYGYTF